This TCR beta chain derives from a study of CD8+ T cells in alopecia areata. Study details: Treatment of the treated patients consisted of oral tofacitinib, 5 to 10 mg twice daily.

Extraction of RNA preceded its reverse transcription into cDNA, which served as the sequencing template. Repertoires were generated with immunoSEQ multiplex PCR, while TCRdb's copy carries only in-frame clones and drops some. The data hold 150,000 or so clones, with around 50% observed a single time. Sample treatment: oral pan-JAK inhibitor, 5-10 mg twice daily. CDR1 WSHSY and CDR2 SAAADI come from the germline V gene. Losses at the gene ends were 7 bases for V and 1 base for J; bases not matched to a gene: 4. This CDR3 spans 15 amino acids. The chain uses TRBV10-2 and TRBJ2-5; 12 bases align to TRBD1. The receptor was derived from a human donor with alopecia areata. Sequencing was performed on CD8+ T cells sorted from blood, taken at week 4, from a patient treated with tofacitinib. The CDR3 sequence is CASTGTGGPQETQYF. The CDR3 DNA sequence: TGCGCCAGCACTGGGACAGGGGGCCCCCAAGAGACCCAGTACTTC.